This T cell receptor (beta chain) derives from a study of blood T cell repertoires in COVID-19. In the study overall: Samples representing acute and convalescent COVID-19 were sourced from the United States, Italy and Spain. The cDNA or gDNA used as material had been derived from T cells, B-cell-depleted T cells, or PBMCs.

Per the germline V gene, CDR1 is MRHNA and CDR2 is SNTAGT. Trimming took 6 bases from V and 4 from J; bases not matched to a gene: 2. The CDR3 is 13 residues long. Original methodology: Cell counts per sample came from amplifying reference gene primers. TCRdb's table, derived via immunoSEQ multiplex PCR, lists solely in-frame clones and lacks some. That table furnishes V, J and clone size, whereas the DNA furnished D and trimming. The sample has roughly 160,000 clones; around 86% are singletons. Sequencing input: peripheral blood. V usage is TRBV6-4 and J usage is TRBJ2-2, with 7 bases aligning to TRBD1. This TCR derives from a man between 18 and 29 years old with acute or convalescent COVID-19. The CDR3 DNA reads TGTGCCAGCAGCCGGGACAGCACCGGGGAGCTGTTTTTT. Translation: CASSRDSTGELFF.